This record covers a single TCR beta chain. Its target is not known. Staff drew roughly 10 milliliters of peripheral blood from each donor. Extraction yielded at least 5.5 micrograms of total RNA per sample. These data originate in a study of blood T cells in healthy people across ages. Findings of the study overall: Without sorted subsets, naive and antigen-experienced compartments could not be conclusively compared.

V was trimmed by 3 bases and J by 6 bases, leaving 20 bases between them. CDR1 and CDR2 from the germline V gene are MGHRA and YSYEKL. This CDR3 region has 16 residues. Primers used in a second PCR of about 6 to 12 cycles were a sample-barcoded 5' primer and a J-beta primer mix. TCRdb re-called the 5' RACE reads with MiXCR, one entry per CDR3 protein. The profile shows roughly 800,000 distinct CDR3 sequences, approximately 55% of them singletons. Sequencing was carried out using blood. The chain recombines TRBV4-1 with TRBJ2-5; D might be TRBD2 (5 bases). The source of this sequence is a man older than 75 in good health. Here the CDR3 reads CASSHTSWSRGKTQYF. The CDR3 region has the DNA TGCGCCAGCAGCCATACGAGTTGGAGTAGAGGGAAGACCCAGTACTTC.